This T cell receptor beta chain was sequenced in a study of cytomegalovirus exposure and HLA in healthy donors. A multiplex PCR was run with 60 Vbeta primers and 13 Jbeta primers. Only in-frame clones appear in the TCRdb table, and some are missing; sequencing was by immunoSEQ multiplex PCR. Seen here are roughly 90,000 clones, 74% observed once, and the top ten hold more than 20%. The sequencing sample was made of PBMCs. This TCR was recovered from a man aged 25-45 years in good health and CMV-seropositive.

Written as DNA, the CDR3 is TGTGCCAGCAGCCTGTCGACTAGCGGGAGAGAGCAGTTCTTC. Amino acid sequence: CASSLSTSGREQFF. V and J are TRBV7-2 and TRBJ2-1; 12 bases line up with TRBD2. Germline V gives CDR1 SGHTA, CDR2 FQGNSA. The ends lost 5 bases at V and 10 bases at J; junction bases unmatched: 6. The CDR3 has 14 residues.